One sample yielded the 2 T cell receptor beta chains listed below, sequenced in a study of blood T cells in healthy people across ages. A sample-barcoded 5' primer and a J-beta primer mix were used in a second PCR of roughly 7 to 11 cycles. TCRdb re-derived calls from the 5' RACE reads in MiXCR, one entry per CDR3 protein. Altogether about 1 million distinct CDR3 sequences are present, 40% to 45% being singletons, with the ten largest covering over 15%. Sequenced sample: blood. Receptors were obtained from a woman in her sixties in good health.

This clonotype was recorded a few times. The V call is TRBV20-1, the J call TRBJ2-7, with D possibly being TRBD1 or TRBD2 (5 bases each). Germline CDR1 DFQATT, CDR2 SNEGSKA (reference sequence). The germline V and J ends were trimmed by 1 base and 3 bases, with 19 bases remaining between them. This CDR3 region has 16 residues. In DNA, the CDR3 is TGCAGTGCTAGAGGTAGACAGACCCAGGGACGCTACGAGCAGTACTTC. The encoded protein is CSARGRQTQGRYEQYF.

This clonotype was observed at least ten times. The V gene is TRBV6-1, the J gene TRBJ2-1; the match to TRBD2 covers 7 bases. The CDR3 has 13 amino acids. Germline CDR1 is MNHNS and CDR2 is SASEGT. V lost 7 bases to trimming and J lost 6 bases; unmatched junction nucleotides: 6. The CDR3 here is CASKGGSGNEQFF. CDR3 nucleotides: TGTGCCAGCAAAGGCGGGAGCGGCAATGAGCAGTTCTTC.